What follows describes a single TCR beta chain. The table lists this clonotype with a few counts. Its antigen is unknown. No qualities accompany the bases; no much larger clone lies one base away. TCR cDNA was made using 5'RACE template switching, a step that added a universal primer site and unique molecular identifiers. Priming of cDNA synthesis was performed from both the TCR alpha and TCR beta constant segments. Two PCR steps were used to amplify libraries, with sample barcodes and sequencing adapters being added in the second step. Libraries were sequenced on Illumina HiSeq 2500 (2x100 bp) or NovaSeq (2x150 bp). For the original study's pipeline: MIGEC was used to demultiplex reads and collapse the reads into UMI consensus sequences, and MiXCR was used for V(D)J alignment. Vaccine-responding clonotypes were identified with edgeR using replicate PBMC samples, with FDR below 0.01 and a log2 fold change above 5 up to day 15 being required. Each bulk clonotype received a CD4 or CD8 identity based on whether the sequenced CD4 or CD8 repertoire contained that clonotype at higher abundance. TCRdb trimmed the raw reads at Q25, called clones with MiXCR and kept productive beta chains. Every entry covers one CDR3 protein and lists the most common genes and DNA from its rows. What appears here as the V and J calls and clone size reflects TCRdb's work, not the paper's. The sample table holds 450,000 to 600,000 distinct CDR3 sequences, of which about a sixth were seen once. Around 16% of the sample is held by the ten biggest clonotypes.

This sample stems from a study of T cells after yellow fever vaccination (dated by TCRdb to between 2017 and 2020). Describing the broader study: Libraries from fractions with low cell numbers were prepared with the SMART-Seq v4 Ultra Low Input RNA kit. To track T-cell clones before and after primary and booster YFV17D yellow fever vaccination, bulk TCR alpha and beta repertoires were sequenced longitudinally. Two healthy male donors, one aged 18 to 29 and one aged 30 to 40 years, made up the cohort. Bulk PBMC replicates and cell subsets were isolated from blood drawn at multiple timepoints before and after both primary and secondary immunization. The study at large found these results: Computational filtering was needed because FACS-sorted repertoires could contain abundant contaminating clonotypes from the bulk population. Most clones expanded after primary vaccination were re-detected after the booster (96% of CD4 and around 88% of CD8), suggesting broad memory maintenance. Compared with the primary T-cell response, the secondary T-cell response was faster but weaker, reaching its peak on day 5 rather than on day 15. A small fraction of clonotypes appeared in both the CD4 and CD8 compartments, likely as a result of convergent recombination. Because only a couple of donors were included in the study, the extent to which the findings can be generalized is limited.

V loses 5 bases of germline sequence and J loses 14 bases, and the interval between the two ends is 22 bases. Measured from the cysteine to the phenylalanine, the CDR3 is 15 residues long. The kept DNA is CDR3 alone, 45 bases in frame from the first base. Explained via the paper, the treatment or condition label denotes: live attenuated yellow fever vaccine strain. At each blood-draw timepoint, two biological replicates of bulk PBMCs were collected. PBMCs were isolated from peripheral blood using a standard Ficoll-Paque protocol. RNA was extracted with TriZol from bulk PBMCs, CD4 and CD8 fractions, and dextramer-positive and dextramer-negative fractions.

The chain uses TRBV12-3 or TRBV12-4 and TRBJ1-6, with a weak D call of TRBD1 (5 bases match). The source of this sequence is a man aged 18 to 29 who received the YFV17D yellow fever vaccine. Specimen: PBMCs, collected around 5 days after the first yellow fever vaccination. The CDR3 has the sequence CASSTYWASGRALHF. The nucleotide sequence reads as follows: TGTGCCAGCAGTACCTATTGGGCCTCGGGCAGGGCCCTCCACTTT.